The 30 T cell receptor beta chains presented below share a single source sample, sequenced in a study of shared clonotypes between healthy human individuals. Data came from immunoSEQ multiplex PCR; TCRdb stores just in-frame clones and leaves some out. The sample lists over a million clones, under 80% seen once, with about 1.5% in the top ten. The sequenced sample was memory CD4+ T cells sorted from blood. The subset: CD45RA-negative fraction. These TCRs come from a man aged 18 to 30 in good health.

Here the CDR3 DNA reads TGTGCCAGCACCGGAACCCGGACCGTGGGGACTTATGGGGAGGTCGGATACTTC. The encoded protein is CASTGTRTVGTYGEVGYF. This chain uses TRBV7-9 with TRBJ2-7; D may be TRBD2 (6 bases). Trimming shortened V by 7 bases and J by 13 bases, and 38 bases separated the two germline ends. The CDR3 length is 18 residues. From germline, CDR1 is SEHNR and CDR2 FQNEAQ (reference sequence).

This chain joins TRBV14 and TRBJ2-1; D not resolved. V was cut by 0 bases and J by 7 bases, with 7 bases left in between. From germline, CDR1 is SGHDN and CDR2 FVKESK. This CDR3 comprises 13 residues. CDR3 sequence reads: CASSQEVVNEQFF. CDR3 nucleotide sequence: TGTGCCAGCAGCCAAGAGGTCGTAAATGAGCAGTTCTTC.

The genes are TRBV2 and TRBJ1-4; the D gene is possibly TRBD1 (5 bases). The germline V and J ends were trimmed by 3 bases and 8 bases, with 13 bases remaining between them. The CDR3 extends over 14 amino acids. Germline V gene lookup returns CDR1 SNHLY and CDR2 FYNNEI. In DNA, the CDR3 is TGTGCCAGCAGTGACCCGGGGACTGGGGAAAAACTGTTTTTT. It is translated as CASSDPGTGEKLFF.

This chain links TRBV19 with TRBJ2-2; 8 positions match TRBD2. With V trimmed by 7 bases and J by 5 bases, 15 bases remained unmatched. CDR1 and CDR2 from the germline V gene are LNHDA and SQIVND (reference sequence). This CDR3 is 17 amino acids long. The CDR3 sequence is CASTAGTSDIWTGELFF. CDR3 bases: TGTGCCAGTACCGCCGGGACTAGTGACATTTGGACCGGGGAGCTGTTTTTT.

This clone has only one observation. The J gene is TRBJ1-5, the V gene TRBV27; TRBD1 is a possible D gene (5 bases). The V gene lost 3 bases and the J gene lost 1 base, with 10 bases spanning the gap. CDR1 and CDR2 from the germline V gene are MNHEY and SMNVEV (reference sequence). The CDR3 covers 15 residues. The CDR3: CASSFQGDSNQPQHF. DNA of the CDR3: TGTGCCAGCAGTTTTCAGGGCGACAGCAATCAGCCCCAGCATTTT.

The V and J genes are TRBV5-1 and TRBJ2-5; 9 nucleotides align to TRBD2. The CDR3 contains 17 residues. Germline CDR1 and CDR2: SGHRS and YFSETQ. With 0 bases clipped from V and 4 bases from J, the junction kept 10 bases outside the gene matches. The CDR3, as DNA: TGCGCCAGCAGCTTGGTTGGCGGGAGGGCCGCGGGAGAGACCCAGTACTTC. Its protein is CASSLVGGRAAGETQYF.

V and J are TRBV13 and TRBJ2-7; D is perhaps TRBD1 (5 bases). The CDR3 is made up of 12 amino acids. V was clipped by 6 bases and J by 3 bases, with 9 bases between them. Germline V lookup: CDR1 PRHDT, CDR2 FYEKMQ (reference sequence). The CDR3 sequence: CASSRQRYEQYF. CDR3 sequence (DNA): TGTGCCAGCAGTAGACAGCGCTACGAGCAGTACTTC.

V usage is TRBV5-8 and J usage is TRBJ1-5; no reliable D call. CDR1 is SGHTS, CDR2 YDEGEE, per germline. Deletions cut 1 base from V and 7 bases from J, with 12 bases between. The CDR3 has 14 amino acids. CDR3: CASSLSGFGQPQHF. CDR3 bases: TGTGCCAGCAGCTTGAGTGGGTTCGGGCAGCCCCAGCATTTT. Using reference TRBV5-8 and TRBJ1-5 for the parts outside the CDR3, the full variable domain is EAGVTQSPTHLIKTRGQQATLRCSPISGHTSVYWYQQALGLGLQFLLWYDEGEERNRGNFPPRFSGRQFPNYSSELNVNALELEDSALYLCASSLSGFGQPQHFGDGTRLSIL.

The V and J genes are TRBV5-1 and TRBJ2-3; TRBD2 aligns across 14 bases. The ends lost 3 bases at V and 4 bases at J; junction bases unmatched: 7. The CDR3 consists of 17 residues. In germline, CDR1 is SGHRS, CDR2 YFSETQ. CDR3 loop: CASSWTSGGSGADTQYF. CDR3 bases: TGCGCCAGCAGCTGGACTAGCGGGGGGTCAGGGGCAGATACGCAGTATTTT. Full variable domain (rest looked up from reference TRBV5-1 and TRBJ2-3): KAGVTQTPRYLIKTRGQQVTLSCSPISGHRSVSWYQQTPGQGLQFLFEYFSETQRNKGNFPGRFSGRQFSNSRSEMNVSTLELGDSALYLCASSWTSGGSGADTQYFGPGTRLTVL.

V and J are TRBV7-9 and TRBJ2-1; TRBD2 is a possible D gene (6 bases). The V gene's germline CDR1 is SEHNR and CDR2 FQNEAQ (reference sequence). The CDR3 consists of 16 residues. V was clipped by 3 bases and J by 3 bases, with 15 bases between them. Written as DNA, the CDR3 is TGTGCCAGCAGCTTGGGTCTTCGGGGGATCTACAATGAGCAGTTCTTC. Its translation is CASSLGLRGIYNEQFF.

In the case of this clone: Distinct nucleotide sequences in the sample also encode this CDR3. J is TRBJ1-2 and V is TRBV5-4, with a weak D call TRBD1 (5 bases). Trimming stripped 1 base from V and 4 bases from J, with 8 bases between. The CDR3 runs 13 residues. Per the germline V gene, CDR1 is SGHNT and CDR2 is YYREEE (reference sequence). The DNA for the CDR3 is TGTGCCAGCAGCTTGCCAGGGACCTATGGCTACACCTTC. As protein: CASSLPGTYGYTF.

This chain links TRBV29-1 with TRBJ1-6; D remains ambiguous. V lost 5 bases, J lost 5 bases, and 7 bases lay in between. CDR1 and CDR2 (germline): SQVTM, ANQGSEA. CDR3 length: 12 amino acids. CDR3 sequence (DNA): TGCAGCGTTAGCGATCATAATTCACCCCTCCACTTT. Translating it yields CSVSDHNSPLHF.

About this clone: Other nucleotide sequences from this sample produce the same CDR3. The chain links TRBV6-5 to TRBJ1-2; D possibly corresponds to TRBD1 (6 bases). V dropped 0 bases and J dropped 2 bases, with 7 bases sitting between them. The length of the CDR3 is 14 residues. The germline gives CDR1 MNHEY, CDR2 SVGAGI. DNA of the CDR3: TGTGCCAGCAGTTACTCCACAGGGAACTATGGCTACACCTTC. The encoded protein is CASSYSTGNYGYTF.

The V call is TRBV7-2, the J call TRBJ2-4; 8 bases are shared with TRBD2. The CDR3 is made up of 15 amino acids. Looked up from germline, CDR1 is SGHTA and CDR2 is FQGNSA. V lost 5 bases, J lost 1 base, and 4 bases stayed unmatched. The CDR3: CASSAGLVAKNIQYF. In DNA, the CDR3 is TGTGCCAGCAGCGCGGGACTAGTGGCCAAAAACATTCAGTACTTC.

J is TRBJ2-5 and V is TRBV5-1; D gene ambiguous. CDR3 length equals 12 residues. Trimming shortened V by 5 bases and J by 5 bases, and 10 bases separated the two germline ends. CDR1 is SGHRS, CDR2 YFSETQ, per germline. The CDR3 DNA sequence: TGCGCCAGCAGTTACGTTCCGGAGACCCAGTACTTC. Its translation is CASSYVPETQYF.

This clone was seen a single time. The chain combines TRBV5-1 with TRBJ2-6; the match to TRBD1 covers 7 bases. Germline values: CDR1 SGHRS, CDR2 YFSETQ. This CDR3 has 17 amino acids. Germline trimming cut 2 bases from V and 3 bases from J; bases unmatched to any gene: 8. CDR3 bases: TGCGCCAGCAGCTTTCCCACAGGGGCGGGTGGGGCCAACGTCCTGACTTTC. Its protein is CASSFPTGAGGANVLTF.

The rearrangement joins TRBV27 to TRBJ1-1, with TRBD1 matching 9 bases. From germline, CDR1 is MNHEY and CDR2 SMNVEV (reference sequence). The J segment lost 4 bases and the V segment lost 5 bases, leaving 11 bases of the junction unmatched. The CDR3 totals 16 residues. CDR3 in amino acids: CASSASQGAVTTEAFF. CDR3 DNA: TGTGCCAGCAGTGCGTCACAGGGGGCCGTAACCACTGAAGCTTTCTTT.

This clone was seen a handful of times. Distinct nucleotide sequences in the sample also encode this CDR3. This chain connects TRBV7-2 to TRBJ2-2; D is undetermined. The ends were cut back, 3 bases at V and 1 base at J, with 3 bases in the middle. The CDR3 covers 13 residues. Germline lookup yields CDR1 SGHTA and CDR2 FQGNSA. DNA of the CDR3: TGTGCCAGCAGCTTTCGGAACACCGGGGAGCTGTTTTTT. Protein sequence: CASSFRNTGELFF.

A remark on this clone: With a far larger clone one base away, a read error is the likely cause. V and J are TRBV7-2 and TRBJ2-2, with 9 bases fitting TRBD2. Germline V gene data show CDR1 as SGHTA and CDR2 as FQGNSA. The CDR3 runs 14 residues. Trimming cost V 8 bases and J 8 bases; bases outside gene matches: 9. CDR3 sequence reads: CASEPGLADGELFF. For the CDR3, the DNA is TGTGCCAGCGAACCGGGACTAGCCGATGGGGAGCTGTTTTTT.

The genes are TRBV4-1 and TRBJ1-2; D uncertain. The CDR3 runs to 15 residues. Germline CDR1 MGHRA, CDR2 YSYEKL. V was pared by 0 bases and J by 7 bases, with 15 bases between. Here the CDR3 reads CASSQDLAEIGGYTF. CDR3 coding DNA: TGCGCCAGCAGCCAAGATCTCGCGGAGATCGGTGGCTACACCTTC.

The chain links TRBV13 to TRBJ1-1; 8 positions agree with TRBD1. Germline values: CDR1 PRHDT, CDR2 FYEKMQ (reference sequence). CDR3 length: 15 amino acids. V dropped 6 bases and J dropped 1; count of bases not matched to a gene: 7. CDR3 sequence reads: CASSRYGQGNTEAFF. CDR3 DNA sequence: TGTGCCAGCAGTCGTTATGGACAGGGGAACACTGAAGCTTTCTTT.

V is TRBV5-1 and J is TRBJ1-3, with no clear D. The germline CDR1 and CDR2 sequences are SGHRS and YFSETQ. CDR3 length: 17 residues. Trimming took off 0 bases at V and 0 bases at J, with 13 bases between the two ends. CDR3 DNA sequence: TGCGCCAGCAGCTTGGAAGCGGCTACGAGCTCTGGAAACACCATATATTTT. Translation gives CASSLEAATSSGNTIYF.

This clone has a handful of counts. The chain carries TRBV7-6 and TRBJ1-2, with D unclear. The CDR3 is 16 residues long. Looked up from germline, CDR1 is SGHVS and CDR2 is FNYEAQ. V was pared by 5 bases and J by 5 bases, with 21 bases between. CDR3 in DNA: TGTGCCAGCAGCCTCCCCCACGGGCCTCGTAGGTATGGCTACACCTTC. Protein: CASSLPHGPRRYGYTF.

Only a few counts were recorded for this clone. The chain couples TRBV5-1 to TRBJ2-2; the match to TRBD1 covers 9 bases. CDR1 is SGHRS, CDR2 YFSETQ, per germline. Trimming at V came to 0 bases and at J to 3 bases, leaving 3 bases not matched to a gene. The CDR3 spans 16 residues. CDR3 in DNA: TGCGCCAGCAGCTTGGTAACAGGGGGCCACACCGGGGAGCTGTTTTTT. Its translation: CASSLVTGGHTGELFF.

This clone occurred once. V usage is TRBV5-4 and J usage is TRBJ1-1; D remains unclear. Germline V gene lookup returns CDR1 SGHNT and CDR2 YYREEE (reference sequence). V was cut by 5 bases and J by 1 base, with 9 bases left in between. The CDR3 contains 13 residues. CDR3 coding DNA: TGTGCCAGCAGGCGCCCAGAGAACACTGAAGCTTTCTTT. Amino acid sequence: CASRRPENTEAFF.

The chain is built from TRBV18 and TRBJ2-3; the match to TRBD2 covers 9 bases. V lost 0 bases, J lost 2 bases, and 3 bases stayed unmatched. Germline CDR1 and CDR2: KGHSH and LQKENI. The CDR3 is 16 amino acids. The chain's CDR3 is CASSPPLAGPTDTQYF. CDR3 nucleotide sequence: TGTGCCAGCTCACCACCGCTAGCGGGGCCCACAGATACGCAGTATTTT.

This clone appeared a few times. The chain uses TRBV30 and TRBJ1-1; unclear D gene. This CDR3 contains 11 residues. Trimming shortened V by 1 base and J by 4 bases, and 4 bases separated the two germline ends. Germline CDR1 is GTSNPN and CDR2 is SVGIG (reference sequence). This CDR3 is CAWSAITEAFF. CDR3 bases: TGTGCCTGGAGTGCGATCACTGAAGCTTTCTTT.

V usage is TRBV6-6 and J usage is TRBJ2-1; 8 bases match TRBD2. The J segment lost 14 bases and the V segment lost 7 bases, leaving 13 bases of the junction unmatched. Germline CDR1 and CDR2: MNHNY and SVGAGI (reference sequence). This CDR3 contains 13 residues. DNA for the CDR3: TGTGCCAGCACTCCAATCGGGGGGGACTTTAAGTTCTTC. It specifies CASTPIGGDFKFF.

The rearrangement joins TRBV5-4 to TRBJ2-7, with TRBD2 matching over 10 bases. The J segment lost 5 bases and the V segment lost 0 bases, leaving 5 bases of the junction unmatched. Germline lookup yields CDR1 SGHNT and CDR2 YYREEE (reference sequence). The CDR3 runs 15 residues. The CDR3: CASSLVPLAGNEQYF. CDR3 bases: TGTGCCAGCAGCTTGGTTCCACTAGCGGGAAACGAGCAGTACTTC.

This rearrangement joins TRBV6-1 to TRBJ1-6; D unresolved. CDR1 and CDR2 (germline): MNHNS, SASEGT. The CDR3 has 11 residues. V lost 4 bases, J lost 13 bases, and 8 bases lay in between. This CDR3 is CASSVGVPLHF. CDR3 bases: TGTGCCAGCAGTGTAGGCGTCCCCCTCCACTTT.